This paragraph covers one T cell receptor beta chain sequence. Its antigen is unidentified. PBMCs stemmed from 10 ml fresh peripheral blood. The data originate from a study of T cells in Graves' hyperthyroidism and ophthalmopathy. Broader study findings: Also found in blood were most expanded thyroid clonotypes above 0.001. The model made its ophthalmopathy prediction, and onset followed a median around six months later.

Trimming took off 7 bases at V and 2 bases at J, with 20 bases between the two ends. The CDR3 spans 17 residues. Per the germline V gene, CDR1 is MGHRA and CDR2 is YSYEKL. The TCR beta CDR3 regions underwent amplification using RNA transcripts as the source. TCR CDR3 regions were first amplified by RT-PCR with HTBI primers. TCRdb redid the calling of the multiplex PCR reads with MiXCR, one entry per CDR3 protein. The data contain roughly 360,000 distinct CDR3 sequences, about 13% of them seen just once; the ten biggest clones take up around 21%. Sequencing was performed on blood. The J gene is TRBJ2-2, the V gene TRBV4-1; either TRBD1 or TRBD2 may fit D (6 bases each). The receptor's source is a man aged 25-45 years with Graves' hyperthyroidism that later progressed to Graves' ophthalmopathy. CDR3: CASNQPLGGLNTGELFF. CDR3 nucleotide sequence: TGCGCCAGCAACCAGCCCTTAGGGGGGCTAAACACCGGGGAGCTGTTTTTT.